One and the same sample provided the 15 T cell receptor beta chains below, sequenced in a study of Ad26.COV2.S vaccination and SARS-CoV-2 variants. The treatment here: about 20 received Ad26.COV2.S at low or high dose, single or two shots; 5 received placebo; per-sample allocation not given. All samples were drawn on day 63, counting from the first vaccine or placebo injection. Libraries were prepared by immunoSEQ multiplex PCR; TCRdb keeps only in-frame clonotypes and omits some of them. This table has approximately 340,000 clones, roughly 84% appearing once. Sequencing was performed on peripheral blood, taken in a trial of Ad26.COV2.S vaccine versus placebo. The receptor set was obtained from a person between 18 and 65 years old who received the Ad26.COV2.S COVID-19 vaccine or a placebo.

The rearrangement uses TRBV19 and TRBJ2-7; possibly TRBD1 for D (6 bases). The length of the CDR3 is 14 residues. Germline lookup yields CDR1 LNHDA and CDR2 SQIVND (reference sequence). V was shortened by 2 bases and J by 2 bases, with 10 bases between the two germline ends. This CDR3 is CASSIMDRAYEQYF. As DNA, the CDR3 is TGTGCCAGTAGTATAATGGACAGAGCCTACGAGCAGTACTTC. The entire variable domain, with the rest obtained from reference TRBV19 and TRBJ2-7, is as follows: DGGITQSPKYLFRKEGQNVTLSCEQNLNHDAMYWYRQDPGQGLRLIYYSQIVNDFQKGDIAEGYSVSREKKESFPLTVTSAQKNPTAFYLCASSIMDRAYEQYFGPGTRLTVT.

This clone appeared a single time. Here the CDR3 DNA reads TGTGCCAGCAGCTTAGGACTAGTATCTGGTACGCAGTATTTT. This translates into CASSLGLVSGTQYF. The rearrangement uses TRBV11-2 and TRBJ2-3, with D possibly matching TRBD2 (6 bases). V was pared by 1 base and J by 8 bases, with 13 bases between. Germline CDR1 reads SGHAT; CDR2 reads FQNNGV. The length of the CDR3 is 14 residues.

The rearrangement joins TRBV4-3 to TRBJ1-1; D unclear. This CDR3 region has 15 residues. Germline loops: CDR1 LGHNA, CDR2 YSLEER. Between the trimmed V and J ends, which lost 4 bases and 0 bases, there was a span of 12 bases. The CDR3 spells CASSPKTQLNTEAFF. The CDR3 DNA follows: TGCGCCAGCAGCCCAAAGACACAATTGAACACTGAAGCTTTCTTT.

This clone was detected once. The chain is built from TRBV7-8 and TRBJ2-1, with D possibly matching TRBD2 (5 bases). Germline values: CDR1 SGHVS, CDR2 FQNEAQ. CDR3 size: 13 residues. Trimming pared 1 base from V and 10 bases from J, leaving 11 bases between. The chain's CDR3 is CASSLVARGEQFF. Written as DNA, the CDR3 is TGTGCCAGCAGCTTAGTGGCTCGGGGAGAGCAGTTCTTC.

The chain is built from TRBV14 and TRBJ2-1; the D gene is possibly TRBD2 (5 bases). V was clipped by 4 bases and J by 9 bases, with 19 bases between them. Germline CDR1 is SGHDN and CDR2 is FVKESK. The CDR3 sequence is 15 residues long. CDR3 DNA: TGTGCCAGCAGCCGTCGTCGAGGGAAGAGGGCTGAGCAGTTCTTC. Residues: CASSRRRGKRAEQFF.

The V call is TRBV20-1, the J call TRBJ2-5, with D possibly matching TRBD1 (6 bases). Trimming shortened V by 3 bases and J by 5 bases, and 10 bases separated the two germline ends. The CDR3 runs to 12 residues. CDR1 is DFQATT, CDR2 SNEGSKA, per germline (reference sequence). The CDR3 coding sequence is TGCAGTGCTAGTGGGGGCGGGGAGACCCAGTACTTC. It encodes CSASGGGETQYF.

The chain combines TRBV7-9 with TRBJ2-5, with a weak D call TRBD2 (6 bases). Trimming left V 6 bases short and J 5 bases short, with 13 bases between. Germline V gene sequence: CDR1 SEHNR, CDR2 FQNEAQ (reference sequence). The CDR3 is 13 residues long. The CDR3 nucleotides read TGTGCCAGCAGGCCGGGACTGGGGGAGACCCAGTACTTC. Its protein is CASRPGLGETQYF.

The chain recombines TRBV27 with TRBJ2-1; 10 positions agree with TRBD2. Trimming cost V 1 base and J 5 bases; bases outside gene matches: 11. The CDR3 length is 18 residues. CDR1 is MNHEY and CDR2 is SMNVEV in the germline V gene (reference sequence). The CDR3 sequence: CASSLLAGGLEVDNEQFF. The DNA of the CDR3 is TGTGCCAGCAGTTTATTAGCGGGAGGCCTGGAAGTTGACAATGAGCAGTTCTTC.

The chain joins TRBV28 to TRBJ2-7, with D uncertain. Germline V gene sequence: CDR1 MDHEN, CDR2 SYDVKM. The CDR3 has 17 amino acids. Trimming removed 3 bases from V and 2 bases from J, with 20 bases in between. The CDR3 is CASSFNLGRLVPYEQYF. CDR3 in DNA: TGTGCCAGCAGTTTTAATCTAGGGCGATTGGTACCCTACGAGCAGTACTTC.

The chain recombines TRBV14 with TRBJ2-3; possibly TRBD2 for D (6 bases). The length of the CDR3 is 16 residues. Trimming removed 4 bases from V and 2 bases from J, with 16 bases in between. Germline CDR1 SGHDN, CDR2 FVKESK. The CDR3 here is CASSRAGIADTDTQYF. Here the CDR3 DNA reads TGTGCCAGCAGCCGAGCCGGTATAGCGGACACAGATACGCAGTATTTT.

This clone was seen only once. The V and J genes are TRBV30 and TRBJ1-6, with TRBD1 matching over 9 bases. CDR3 length: 14 amino acids. V shed 3 bases and J 7 bases; nucleotides not matched to a gene: 4. The germline gives CDR1 GTSNPN, CDR2 SVGIG (reference sequence). The CDR3 nucleotides read TGTGCCTGGAGACAGGGGGCGCGGAATTCACCCCTCCACTTT. This sequence encodes CAWRQGARNSPLHF.

The chain uses TRBV5-1 and TRBJ2-3, with TRBD2 identical over 8 bases. In germline, CDR1 is SGHRS, CDR2 YFSETQ. The V segment lost 4 bases and the J segment 1 base; nucleotides outside the gene matches: 8. There are 16 residues in the CDR3. CDR3 amino acids: CASSGGARGGTDTQYF. The CDR3 DNA sequence: TGCGCCAGCAGCGGAGGGGCGCGGGGGGGCACAGATACGCAGTATTTT.

This chain connects TRBV19 to TRBJ2-7; tentative D call: TRBD2 (6 bases). Germline CDR1 reads LNHDA; CDR2 reads SQIVND (reference sequence). The CDR3 contains 13 residues. V lost 9 bases and J 5 bases, leaving 17 bases between the germline ends. This chain's CDR3 is CASRDFRDHEQYF. The DNA for the CDR3 is TGTGCCAGCAGGGACTTCCGGGACCACGAGCAGTACTTC.

The V gene is TRBV7-8, the J gene TRBJ2-2; 10 bases fit TRBD2. The CDR3 is 16 residues long. The ends lost 5 bases at V and 5 bases at J; junction bases unmatched: 8. The germline CDR1 and CDR2 sequences are SGHVS and FQNEAQ. CDR3 nucleotide sequence: TGTGCCAGCAGCCGAGTTGTGACTAGCGGGACCGGGGAGCTGTTTTTT. Translated: CASSRVVTSGTGELFF.

This clone has only a few counts. This same CDR3 is encoded by further DNA sequences in the sample. The chain employs TRBV7-9 and TRBJ2-5; D not resolved. Trimming removed 5 bases at V and 2 bases at J, with 6 bases between. The germline V gene has CDR1 SEHNR and CDR2 FQNEAQ (reference sequence). This CDR3 spans 12 amino acids. As DNA, the CDR3 is TGTGCCAGCAGCGGACGACAAGAGACCCAGTACTTC. The encoded protein is CASSGRQETQYF.